What follows is one T cell receptor (beta chain) and its context. Its matching antigen is unknown. The entry originates in a study of T cell responses to AZD1222 COVID-19 vaccine. The study, taken as a whole, reports: Just 5 or 6 AZD1222 recipients tested seropositive at baseline.

The method was immunoSEQ multiplex PCR; TCRdb's version includes in-frame clones alone and lacks a portion of them. This repertoire shows under 60,000 clones, around 84% found once; its top ten account for roughly 10%. CDR3 size: 15 residues. Germline CDR1 is SEHNR and CDR2 is FQNEAQ (reference sequence). The ends were cut back, 1 base at V and 3 bases at J, with 12 bases in the middle. The receptor's source is an adult in good health. This chain joins TRBV7-9 and TRBJ1-1; D call uncertain. The sample in question was peripheral blood, obtained on day 0 of AZD1222 vaccination. The CDR3 coding sequence is TGTGCCAGCAGCTTAGACCTGACGACGCACACTGAAGCTTTCTTT. Protein product: CASSLDLTTHTEAFF.